These 11 T cell receptor beta chains originate from one sample sequenced in a study of CD8 T cells in Susac syndrome. RNA totalling roughly 0.5 to 1 ug underwent reverse transcription with random hexamers. From the immunoSEQ multiplex PCR reads, TCRdb called clonotypes with MiXCR, one entry per CDR3 protein. The data hold some 48,000 distinct CDR3 sequences, with 80% to 95% observed a single time. The sequencing input was CD8+ T cells from PBMCs. All receptors come from a human donor in good health.

This rearrangement joins TRBV6-1 to TRBJ1-2, with D possibly TRBD1 on 6 matching bases. The CDR3 loop spans 16 amino acids. The V gene's germline CDR1 is MNHNS and CDR2 SASEGT. With 6 bases removed from V and 4 bases from J, the gap between germline ends came to 21 bases. The CDR3: CASSHPAGVGAYGYTF. CDR3 DNA sequence: TGTGCCAGCAGCCACCCGGCAGGGGTTGGTGCCTATGGCTACACCTTC.

This sequence joins TRBV7-2 and TRBJ1-1, with D possibly matching TRBD1 (5 bases). The CDR3 totals 16 residues. Germline CDR1 SGHTA, CDR2 FQGNSA. The V and J ends lost 4 bases and 7 bases respectively, with 22 bases between them. The CDR3 reads CASSSSHWGTGSEAFF. The CDR3 coding sequence is TGTGCCAGCAGCTCATCCCATTGGGGCACCGGGAGTGAAGCTTTCTTT.

This clonotype has just one count. The chain is built from TRBV9 and TRBJ1-1; tentative D call: TRBD1 (5 bases). The length of the CDR3 is 15 residues. V dropped 4 bases and J dropped 6 bases, with 19 bases sitting between them. Germline lookup yields CDR1 SGDLS and CDR2 YYNGEE. The CDR3 nucleotides read TGTGCCAGCAGCCCCCGGGACGGACGCGGGCCTGAAGCTTTCTTT. Translation gives CASSPRDGRGPEAFF.

This clonotype appeared a single time. The chain couples TRBV29-1 to TRBJ2-1, with TRBD2 matching 10 bases. CDR1 is SQVTM and CDR2 is ANQGSEA in the germline V gene. CDR3 length: 15 residues. The V and J ends lost 1 base and 3 bases, in that order; junction bases with no gene match: 3. The DNA of the CDR3 is TGCAGCGTTGAAGGGGCTAGCGGGAGCTACAATGAGCAGTTCTTC. Translation gives CSVEGASGSYNEQFF.

This rearrangement joins TRBV18 to TRBJ2-6; weak D call: TRBD2 (6 bases). The germline CDR1 and CDR2 sequences are KGHSH and LQKENI. This CDR3 has 16 amino acids. The V end lost 3 bases, the J end lost 0 bases, and 9 bases lay between the germline ends. In nucleotides, the CDR3 is TGTGCCAGCTCACCGCCCGGGAGCTCTGGGGCCAACGTCCTGACTTTC. Encoded protein: CASSPPGSSGANVLTF.

V and J are TRBV28 and TRBJ2-1; TRBD2 might be the D (6 bases). Germline V CDR1 and CDR2: MDHEN, SYDVKM. Trimming left V 2 bases short and J 4 bases short, with 27 bases between. CDR3 length: 20 amino acids. The CDR3 here is CASSLVDPLLGGELYNEQFF. CDR3 sequence (DNA): TGTGCCAGCAGTTTAGTAGACCCCCTCTTGGGGGGAGAATTGTACAATGAGCAGTTCTTC.

The chain carries TRBV5-1 and TRBJ2-1; 10 bases align to TRBD2. J gave up 6 bases and V 1 base, and 7 bases lay outside the gene matches. CDR1 is SGHRS, CDR2 YFSETQ, per germline. This CDR3 contains 16 residues. The CDR3 here is CASSLTLAGERNEQFF. CDR3 nucleotides: TGCGCCAGCAGCTTGACCCTAGCGGGAGAACGCAATGAGCAGTTCTTC.

The V and J genes are TRBV6-2 or TRBV6-3 and TRBJ2-1, with D perhaps matching TRBD2 (6 bases). Deletions cut 0 bases from V and 0 bases from J, with 12 bases between. Looked up from germline, CDR1 is MNHEY and CDR2 is SVGEGT. The CDR3 loop spans 17 amino acids. The CDR3: CASSYSVGGSSYNEQFF. The CDR3, as DNA: TGTGCCAGCAGTTACTCGGTGGGGGGTAGCTCCTACAATGAGCAGTTCTTC.

The V gene is TRBV21-1, the J gene TRBJ2-7; the D call TRBD1 from the table was never checked on the DNA. TRBV21-1 is noted as a pseudogene. The CDR3 consists of 15 residues. DNA of the CDR3: TGTGCCAGCAGCAAACAGACACCCGACAGGTACGAGCAGTACTTC. It codes for CASSKQTPDRYEQYF.

The rearrangement uses TRBV20-1 and TRBJ2-1, with D tentatively TRBD2 (6 bases). This CDR3 comprises 13 residues. Germline values: CDR1 DFQATT, CDR2 SNEGSKA (reference sequence). V was shortened by 6 bases and J by 4 bases, with 13 bases between the two germline ends. The CDR3 sequence is CSAMGLGYNEQFF. The CDR3 DNA reads TGCAGTGCAATGGGACTGGGTTACAATGAGCAGTTCTTC.

The chain has TRBV6-4 and TRBJ2-2; a weak D match, TRBD2 (6 bases). V lost 1 base to trimming and J lost 4 bases, with 10 bases between them. CDR3 length: 15 amino acids. CDR1 is MRHNA and CDR2 is SNTAGT in the germline V gene. CDR3 DNA sequence: TGTGCCAGCAGTGACTGGACCGGGGGCACCGGGGAGCTGTTTTTT. Translation gives CASSDWTGGTGELFF.